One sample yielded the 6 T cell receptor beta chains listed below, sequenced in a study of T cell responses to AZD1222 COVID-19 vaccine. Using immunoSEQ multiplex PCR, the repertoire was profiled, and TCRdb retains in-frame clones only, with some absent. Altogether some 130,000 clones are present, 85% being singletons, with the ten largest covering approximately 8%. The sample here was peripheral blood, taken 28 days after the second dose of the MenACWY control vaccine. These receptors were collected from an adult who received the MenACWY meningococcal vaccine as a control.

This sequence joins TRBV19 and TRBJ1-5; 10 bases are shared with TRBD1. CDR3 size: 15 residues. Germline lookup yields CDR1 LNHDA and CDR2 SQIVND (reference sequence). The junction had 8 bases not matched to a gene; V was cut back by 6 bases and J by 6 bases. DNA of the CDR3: TGTGCCAGTAGCCCGGGACAGGGGCCGGCTCAGCCCCAGCATTTT. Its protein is CASSPGQGPAQPQHF.

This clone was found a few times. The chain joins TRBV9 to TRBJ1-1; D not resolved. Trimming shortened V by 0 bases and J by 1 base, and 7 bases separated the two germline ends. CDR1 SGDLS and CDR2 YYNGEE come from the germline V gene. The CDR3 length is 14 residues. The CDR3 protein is CASSVGPENTEAFF. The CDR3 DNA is TGTGCCAGCAGCGTAGGTCCAGAGAACACTGAAGCTTTCTTT. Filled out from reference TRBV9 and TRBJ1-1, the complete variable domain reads DSGVTQTPKHLITATGQRVTLRCSPRSGDLSVYWYQQSLDQGLQFLIQYYNGEERAKGNILERFSAQQFPDLHSELNLSSLELGDSALYFCASSVGPENTEAFFGQGTRLTVV.

CDR3 nucleotide sequence: TGTGCCAGCAGCGCCTTTAGAGACACTGAAGCTTTCTTT. Translation: CASSAFRDTEAFF. This chain links TRBV11-2 with TRBJ1-1; no clear D gene. V lost 5 bases, J lost 3 bases, and 10 bases lay in between. There are 13 residues in the CDR3. From germline, CDR1 is SGHAT and CDR2 FQNNGV. Together with reference TRBV11-2 and TRBJ1-1, the CDR3 gives the full variable domain: EAGVAQSPRYKIIEKRQSVAFWCNPISGHATLYWYQQILGQGPKLLIQFQNNGVVDDSQLPKDRFSAERLKGVDSTLKIQPAKLEDSAVYLCASSAFRDTEAFFGQGTRLTVV.

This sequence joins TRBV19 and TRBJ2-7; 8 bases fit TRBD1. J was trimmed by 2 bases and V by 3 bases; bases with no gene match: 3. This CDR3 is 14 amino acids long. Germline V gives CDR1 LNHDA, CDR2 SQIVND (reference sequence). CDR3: CASSMGTGAYEQYF. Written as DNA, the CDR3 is TGTGCCAGTAGTATGGGGACAGGAGCCTACGAGCAGTACTTC.

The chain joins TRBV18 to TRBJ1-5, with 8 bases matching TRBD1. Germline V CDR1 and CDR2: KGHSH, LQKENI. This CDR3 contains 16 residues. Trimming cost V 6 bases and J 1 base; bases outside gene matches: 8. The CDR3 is CASSPGQGLSNQPQHF. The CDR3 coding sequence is TGTGCCAGCTCTCCCGGACAGGGCTTAAGCAATCAGCCCCAGCATTTT.

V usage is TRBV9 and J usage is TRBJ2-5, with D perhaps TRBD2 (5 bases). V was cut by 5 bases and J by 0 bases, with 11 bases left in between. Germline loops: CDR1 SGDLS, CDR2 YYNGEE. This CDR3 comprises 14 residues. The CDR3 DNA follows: TGTGCCAGCAGTGGCCGAGGGCACCAAGAGACCCAGTACTTC. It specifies CASSGRGHQETQYF.